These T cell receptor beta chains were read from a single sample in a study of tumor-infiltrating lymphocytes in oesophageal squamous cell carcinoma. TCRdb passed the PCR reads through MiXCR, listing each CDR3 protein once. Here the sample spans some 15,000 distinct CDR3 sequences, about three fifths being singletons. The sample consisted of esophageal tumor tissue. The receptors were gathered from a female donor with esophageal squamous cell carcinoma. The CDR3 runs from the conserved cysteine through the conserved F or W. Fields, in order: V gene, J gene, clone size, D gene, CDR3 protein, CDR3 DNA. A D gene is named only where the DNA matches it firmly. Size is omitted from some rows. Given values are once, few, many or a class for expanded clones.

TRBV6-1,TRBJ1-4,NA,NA,CASSKMGASNEKLFF,TGTGCCAGCAGTAAAATGGGGGCGTCTAATGAAAAACTGTTTTTT
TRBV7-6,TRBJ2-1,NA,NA,CASSYLQTKYNEQFF,TGTGCCAGCAGCTACTTACAGACGAAGTACAATGAGCAGTTCTTC
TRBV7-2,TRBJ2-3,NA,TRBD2,CASSRRGLAISTDTQYF,TGTGCCAGCAGCAGACGTGGACTAGCAATTTCCACAGATACGCAGTATTTT
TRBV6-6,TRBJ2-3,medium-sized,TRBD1,CASSYGFVQGHSDTQYF,TGTGCCAGCAGTTACGGGTTCGTACAGGGGCATTCAGATACGCAGTATTTT
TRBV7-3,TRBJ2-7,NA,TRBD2,CASSRHAVAGAGLHYEQYF,TGTGCCAGCAGCCGACATGCGGTAGCGGGGGCCGGTCTTCACTACGAGCAGTACTTC
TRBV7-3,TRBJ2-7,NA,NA,CASSLGVEYEQYF,TGTGCCAGCAGCTTAGGGGTAGAGTACGAGCAGTACTTC
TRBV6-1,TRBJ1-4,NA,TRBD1,CASSEGGPGQGSEKLFF,TGTGCCAGCAGTGAAGGGGGGCCCGGACAGGGGAGTGAAAAACTGTTTTTT
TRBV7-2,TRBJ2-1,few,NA,CASSPALAGEQFF,TGTGCCAGCAGCCCAGCCTTGGCAGGAGAGCAGTTCTTC
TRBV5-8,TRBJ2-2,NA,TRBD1,CASSIGQGSYVGELFF,TGTGCCAGCAGCATCGGACAGGGTAGTTATGTCGGGGAGCTGTTTTTT
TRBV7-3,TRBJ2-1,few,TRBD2,CASSSGGSGGNEQFF,TGTGCCAGCAGCTCTGGAGGGAGCGGGGGAAATGAGCAGTTCTTC
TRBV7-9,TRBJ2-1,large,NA,CASSYRYNEQFF,TGTGCCAGCAGCTACAGGTACAATGAGCAGTTCTTC